Sequencing of this TCR beta chain was carried out in a study of shared clonotypes between healthy human individuals. This was a deep-level run. TCRdb's copy holds only in-frame clones and misses some; the assay was immunoSEQ multiplex PCR. The sample shows about 2.4 million clones, just over 90% of them seen only once. Details on this clone: Its specificity is unknown.

J lost 0 bases, V lost 8 bases, and 7 bases had no gene match. The CDR3 is made up of 16 amino acids. Germline V gene sequence: CDR1 SNHLY, CDR2 FYNNEI. The study's findings and limits: Expectations were that clonotype sharing among donors would be affected by sequencing depth.

The specimen sequenced was naive CD4+ T cells sorted from blood. The subset denotes: CD45RA+ positively selected. This TCR derives from a man between 18 and 29 years old in good health. The V and J genes are TRBV2 and TRBJ2-6, with 7 nucleotides matching TRBD1. CDR3 nucleotide sequence: TGTGCCAGCCGAACAGGGGACAGCTCTGGGGCCAACGTCCTGACTTTC. Translated: CASRTGDSSGANVLTF.